This T cell receptor beta chain came from a study of OX40 agonist ivuxolimab in advanced cancers. Study-level background: An agonistic anti-OX40 (CD134) antibody, ivuxolimab, was used to treat the patients. Patients in the trial were receiving intravenous ivuxolimab every 2 weeks, at doses of 0.01 to 10 mg/kg. Study-level results: The mean number of expanded clones was higher in CD8+ T cells than in CD4+.

Note on this clone: Its antigen is unknown.

The CDR3 loop spans 14 amino acids. V gave up 2 bases and J gave up 5 bases; unmatched junction bases: 4. Germline CDR1 reads MNHEY; CDR2 reads SVGAGI. Method: immunoSEQ multiplex PCR; TCRdb's copy keeps in-frame clones and lacks some. This table holds roughly 80,000 clones, 86% found once. This clonotype was sampled from an adult with an advanced solid tumor such as melanoma, head and neck, liver or kidney cancer. The source was CD4+ or CD8+ T cells sorted from blood, collected in a trial of the OX40 agonist ivuxolimab. The chain couples TRBV6-5 to TRBJ2-7; 9 bases align to TRBD1. The CDR3 DNA is TGTGCCAGCAGTTACCGACAGGGGGTGAACGAGCAGTACTTC. The encoded protein is CASSYRQGVNEQYF.